These T cell receptor beta chains were read from a single sample in a study of T-cell memory formation after mild COVID-19. TCRdb reanalysed the 5' RACE reads using MiXCR and keeps one entry per CDR3 protein. The table has 340,000 or so distinct CDR3 sequences, 10% to 15% seen once; the top ten hold about 20%. Sequencing was done on a sample of PBMCs or a T cell subset sorted from them (not recorded which). The source of these receptors is a man aged 18-30 years who had mild COVID-19 (a few samples of this study predate the infection). Cell type and time point are not known. The CDR3 runs from the conserved cysteine through the conserved F or W. D genes are given only for firm matches. Size tells how often a clone was seen (once, few, many) or the class of an expanded clone, and some rows leave it out.

TRBV5-6	TRBJ1-5	few	NA	CASSLGSQPQHF	TGTGCCAGCAGCTTAGGGTCTCAGCCCCAGCATTTT
TRBV6-5	TRBJ2-2	many	TRBD1	CASRRQGTGELFF	TGTGCCAGCAGACGACAGGGGACCGGGGAGCTGTTTTTT
TRBV9	TRBJ2-3	few	NA	CASSVGFLRTSTDTQYF	TGTGCCAGCAGCGTAGGGTTTCTGAGGACTAGCACAGATACGCAGTATTTT
TRBV10-2	TRBJ2-1	NA	NA	CASREGNTLSEQFF	TGCGCCAGCAGGGAGGGTAATACCCTTAGTGAGCAGTTCTTC
TRBV7-9	TRBJ1-5	NA	NA	CASSLVSEPQHF	TGTGCCAGCAGCTTAGTTAGTGAGCCCCAGCATTTT
TRBV11-2	TRBJ1-2	NA	TRBD1	CASSSAGTGGPGYTF	TGTGCCAGCAGCTCAGCCGGGACAGGGGGCCCTGGCTACACCTTC
TRBV12-3/TRBV12-4	TRBJ2-2	NA	TRBD1	CASSPSRGLTGELFF	TGTGCCAGCAGCCCCAGCAGGGGGCTCACCGGGGAGCTGTTTTTT
TRBV7-6	TRBJ1-1	NA	NA	CASSLGLGNTEAFF	TGTGCCAGCAGCCTTGGACTTGGGAACACTGAAGCTTTCTTT
TRBV6-6	TRBJ1-1	few	NA	CANTLGVNTEAFF	TGTGCCAATACCTTGGGGGTGAACACTGAAGCTTTCTTT
TRBV20-1	TRBJ1-6	NA	TRBD1	CSARDSGTGLTLHF	TGCAGTGCTAGAGATTCAGGGACAGGTCTAACCCTCCACTTT
TRBV20-1	TRBJ2-7	few	TRBD2	CSAPQGTSGEQYF	TGCAGTGCTCCCCAGGGCACTAGCGGAGAGCAGTACTTC
TRBV4-3	TRBJ2-5	NA	NA	CASSHDLRSQETQYF	TGCGCCAGCAGCCATGACCTCAGGTCACAAGAGACCCAGTACTTC
TRBV6-2/TRBV6-3	TRBJ2-1	many	NA	CASSTGRGNEQFF	TGTGCCAGCAGTACGGGCCGAGGGAATGAGCAGTTCTTC
TRBV3-1	TRBJ2-7	NA	NA	CASSQGNRFYEQYF	TGTGCCAGCAGCCAAGGAAACAGGTTTTACGAGCAGTACTTC
TRBV7-3	TRBJ1-1	NA	TRBD1	CASSNRQGSTEAFF	TGTGCCAGCAGCAACCGACAGGGCAGCACTGAAGCTTTCTTT
TRBV4-3	TRBJ1-5	NA	NA	CASSQDGHGDQPQHF	TGCGCCAGCAGCCAAGATGGCCACGGGGATCAGCCCCAGCATTTT
TRBV18	TRBJ1-1	few	NA	CASSLRGKFPPEAFF	TGTGCCAGCTCACTTCGTGGGAAGTTTCCCCCTGAAGCTTTCTTT
TRBV7-9	TRBJ1-1	NA	NA	CASSWGAGNTEAFF	TGTGCCAGCAGCTGGGGGGCAGGGAACACTGAAGCTTTCTTT
TRBV3-1	TRBJ1-3	few	NA	CASSQATGNTIYF	TGTGCCAGCAGCCAAGCGACTGGAAACACCATATATTTT
TRBV7-2	TRBJ2-7	many	NA	CASSPGRGAYEQYF	TGTGCCAGCAGCCCAGGCAGGGGGGCCTACGAGCAGTACTTC
TRBV27	TRBJ1-6	NA	NA	CASSLSGGLYNSPLHF	TGTGCCAGCAGTTTATCGGGCGGCCTTTATAATTCACCCCTCCACTTT
TRBV6-2/TRBV6-3	TRBJ2-1	many	NA	CASSYSISYNEQFF	TGTGCCAGCAGTTACTCAATTAGTTACAATGAGCAGTTCTTC
TRBV23-1	TRBJ1-1	few	NA	CASRNRKGYTEAFF	TGCGCCAGCAGGAACAGGAAAGGATACACTGAAGCTTTCTTT
TRBV27	TRBJ1-1	few	NA	CASSPYRSTEAFF	TGTGCCAGCAGTCCGTACAGGAGCACTGAAGCTTTCTTT
TRBV6-6	TRBJ1-5	few	NA	CASTDEGPTRTENQPQHF	TGTGCCAGCACAGACGAGGGCCCTACCCGCACGGAAAATCAGCCCCAGCATTTT
TRBV5-6	TRBJ1-1	few	NA	CASSLSGGTINTEAFF	TGTGCCAGCAGCCTTTCAGGCGGGACAATCAACACTGAAGCTTTCTTT
TRBV5-4	TRBJ2-1	NA	NA	CASSFGSDNEQFF	TGTGCCAGCAGCTTTGGGAGTGACAATGAGCAGTTCTTC
TRBV7-9	TRBJ2-1	few	TRBD2	CASSLAGLAGGLFF	TGTGCCAGCAGCTTAGCTGGACTAGCGGGGGGGCTATTCTTC
TRBV6-5	TRBJ2-1	few	NA	CASSYRGWNEQFF	TGTGCCAGCAGTTACCGGGGCTGGAATGAGCAGTTCTTC
TRBV7-9	TRBJ1-1	NA	NA	CASSLQAGDTEAFF	TGTGCCAGCAGCTTACAGGCCGGAGACACTGAAGCTTTCTTT
TRBV7-3	TRBJ2-5	NA	TRBD1	CASSLTGQGAGETQYF	TGTGCCAGCAGCTTAACGGGACAGGGGGCGGGCGAGACCCAGTACTTC
TRBV7-2	TRBJ2-7	NA	NA	CASSAGYGKSSYEQYF	TGTGCCAGCAGCGCGGGGTATGGGAAAAGCTCCTACGAGCAGTACTTC
TRBV6-5	TRBJ1-1	NA	NA	CASSYGWMNTEAFF	TGTGCCAGCAGTTACGGGTGGATGAACACTGAAGCTTTCTTT
TRBV7-6	TRBJ1-3	few	NA	CASSLVVNPNTIYF	TGTGCCAGCAGCTTAGTTGTGAATCCCAACACCATATATTTT
TRBV6-6	TRBJ1-5	NA	NA	CASSYSKTESNQPQHF	TGTGCCAGCAGTTACTCGAAGACCGAGAGCAATCAGCCCCAGCATTTT
TRBV6-5	TRBJ1-1	few	NA	CASRPARNTPGTEAFF	TGTGCCAGCAGACCCGCGAGGAATACCCCCGGCACTGAAGCTTTCTTT
TRBV29-1	TRBJ2-1	NA	TRBD1	CSVEQGQVSNEQFF	TGCAGCGTTGAACAGGGACAGGTCAGCAATGAGCAGTTCTTC
TRBV5-1	TRBJ2-1	many	NA	CASSTPTGNNEQFF	TGCGCCAGCAGCACCCCGACGGGAAACAATGAGCAGTTCTTC
TRBV11-1	TRBJ2-1	few	NA	CASSLDAGAHNEQFF	TGTGCCAGCAGCTTAGACGCGGGGGCCCACAATGAGCAGTTCTTC
TRBV7-9	TRBJ2-7	NA	NA	CASTGPRLSYEQYF	TGTGCCAGCACGGGACCGCGCCTTTCCTACGAGCAGTACTTC
TRBV18	TRBJ2-5	NA	NA	CASSPPFAETQYF	TGTGCCAGCTCACCACCGTTCGCAGAGACCCAGTACTTC
TRBV19	TRBJ1-2	NA	NA	CASISGYGYTF	TGTGCCAGTATATCAGGGTATGGCTACACCTTC
TRBV30	TRBJ1-2	once	NA	CAWNLEGDYGYTF	TGTGCCTGGAATCTGGAGGGGGACTATGGCTACACCTTC
TRBV5-1	TRBJ2-2	few	TRBD1	CASSLKWGTANTGELFF	TGCGCCAGCAGCTTGAAGTGGGGGACAGCGAACACCGGGGAGCTGTTTTTT
TRBV6-2/TRBV6-3	TRBJ2-1	NA	TRBD2	CASSYEVGSSGGHEQFF	TGTGCCAGCAGTTACGAGGTCGGGTCTAGCGGGGGCCATGAGCAGTTCTTC
TRBV7-2	TRBJ2-2	few	TRBD1	CASSLGQATGELFF	TGTGCCAGCAGCCTAGGACAGGCCACCGGGGAGCTGTTTTTT
TRBV20-1	TRBJ1-4	NA	TRBD1	CSARDSGGWEKLFF	TGCAGTGCTAGAGATTCAGGGGGATGGGAAAAACTGTTTTTT
TRBV5-1	TRBJ2-2	many	NA	CASSQGNTGELFF	TGCGCCAGCAGTCAGGGGAACACCGGGGAGCTGTTTTTT
TRBV7-2	TRBJ2-7	NA	TRBD2	CASSPGLAGGNEQYF	TGTGCCAGCAGCCCCGGACTAGCGGGGGGCAACGAGCAGTACTTC
TRBV6-2/TRBV6-3	TRBJ2-3	few	NA	CASSYQVTDTQYF	TGTGCCAGCAGTTACCAAGTTACAGATACGCAGTATTTT
TRBV15	TRBJ1-2	once	NA	CATSRDRSPRGYTF	TGTGCCACCAGCAGAGATCGATCCCCCCGCGGCTACACCTTC
TRBV9	TRBJ2-2	NA	TRBD2	CASSLGGGGHPRKFTGELFF	TGTGCCAGCAGCCTTGGGGGCGGGGGGCACCCCCGAAAGTTCACCGGGGAGCTGTTTTTT
TRBV3-1	TRBJ2-3	few	TRBD2	CASGLTSGADTQYF	TGTGCCAGCGGTTTGACTAGCGGTGCAGATACGCAGTATTTT
TRBV20-1	TRBJ2-3	NA	NA	CSARPGTQYF	TGCAGTGCCAGGCCGGGTACGCAGTATTTT
TRBV6-5	TRBJ2-5	many	TRBD1	CASSRGILTGGLGETQYF	TGTGCCAGCAGTCGGGGGATCCTGACAGGGGGCCTAGGAGAGACCCAGTACTTC
TRBV7-9	TRBJ1-2	NA	TRBD1	CAEDPDRDRSGYTF	TGTGCCGAGGACCCGGACAGGGACAGGAGTGGCTACACCTTC
TRBV10-3	TRBJ1-1	few	NA	CATEGQLNTEAFF	TGTGCCACAGAGGGCCAACTTAACACTGAAGCTTTCTTT
TRBV20-1	TRBJ1-5	NA	NA	CSASQPVQRSQHF	TGCAGTGCTAGTCAGCCTGTGCAACGATCCCAGCATTTT